This T cell receptor beta chain was recovered during a study of T cell responses to AZD1222 COVID-19 vaccine. Sequencing used immunoSEQ multiplex PCR; TCRdb keeps in-frame clones, though not all of them. The data contain 150,000 to 180,000 clones, about 87% of them singletons. Trimming stripped 3 bases from V and 4 bases from J, with 7 bases between. This CDR3 spans 12 amino acids. Germline V CDR1 and CDR2: SGHKS, YYEKEE (reference sequence). The clonotype was recovered from an adult in good health. The sample here was peripheral blood, taken on day 0 of AZD1222 vaccination. The chain links TRBV5-5 to TRBJ1-2; D is unclear. Here the CDR3 DNA reads TGTGCCAGCAGCTCGGACCTCTATGGCTACACCTTC. As protein: CASSSDLYGYTF.